The clone carrying this TCR beta chain was found a few times. What it binds is unknown. All gene names here are mouse names. The CDR3 end is not reached by the read, which stops 1 residue before it; the germline J gene fills it in. Assay used: immunoSEQ multiplex PCR; TCRdb lists only in-frame clones, some missing. Altogether 20,000 to 25,000 clones are present, 69% being singletons, with the ten largest covering 0.35% to 0.5%. The CDR3 totals 15 residues. Germline V gene data show CDR1 as MNHDT and CDR2 as YYDKIL. V dropped 2 bases and J dropped 3 bases, with 10 bases sitting between them. The data derive from a study of tissue T cells after allogeneic stem cell transplantation. General study findings and limits: Anatomically similar tissues had similar TCR repertoires within each patient. The study did not identify alloreactive or antigen-specific tissue TCRs, and some clones might be persisting host cells. Blood and spleen captured only part of the tissue TCR repertoire. Sampling depth was limited, and the cohort was small and clinically varied.

The chain recombines TRBV17 with TRBJ1-4; TRBD1 might be the D (6 bases). Material: blood. This TCR was recovered from a female BALB/c mouse in good health. Mice of this strain are of MHC haplotype H2-d. The CDR3 sequence is CASSRRGGPNERLFF. CDR3 DNA, as far as it was read: TGTGCTAGCAGTAGAAGGGGGGGCCCCAACGAAAGATTATTT.